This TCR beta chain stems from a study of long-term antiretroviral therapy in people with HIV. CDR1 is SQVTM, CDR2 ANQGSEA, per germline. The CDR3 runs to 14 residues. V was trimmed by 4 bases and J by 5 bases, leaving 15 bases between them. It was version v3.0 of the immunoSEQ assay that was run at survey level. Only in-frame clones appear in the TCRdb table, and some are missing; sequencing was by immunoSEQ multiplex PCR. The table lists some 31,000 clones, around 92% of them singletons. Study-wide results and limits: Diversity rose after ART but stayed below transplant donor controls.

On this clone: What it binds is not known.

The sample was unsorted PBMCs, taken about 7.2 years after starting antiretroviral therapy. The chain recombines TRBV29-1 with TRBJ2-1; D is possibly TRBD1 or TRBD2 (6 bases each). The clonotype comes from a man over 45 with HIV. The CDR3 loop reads CSVGLGGANNEQFF. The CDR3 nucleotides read TGCAGCGTTGGTCTCGGGGGCGCGAACAATGAGCAGTTCTTC.